This note documents a single TCR beta chain sequence. Trimming removed 3 bases at V and 7 bases at J, with 9 bases between. The CDR3 has 12 residues. This entry belongs to a study of blood T cell repertoires in COVID-19. Profiled with immunoSEQ multiplex PCR; TCRdb holds only in-frame clones, not every one. Of around 19,000 clones in the sample, around nine tenths are singletons; the top ten hold approximately 12%. The sequencing input was peripheral blood. The sequence was obtained from a human donor in a cohort sampled during active COVID-19. The donor label of this sample is uncertain. This rearrangement joins TRBV12-3 or TRBV12-4 to TRBJ1-1; possibly TRBD1 for D (5 bases). DNA for the CDR3: TGTGCCAGCAGTTTCCGGGGGGTTGAAGCTTTCTTT. As protein: CASSFRGVEAFF.